This TCR beta chain was observed in a study of shared clonotypes between healthy human individuals. Repertoires were generated with immunoSEQ multiplex PCR, while TCRdb's copy carries only in-frame clones and drops some. The table shows over 800,000 clones, with roughly 92% occurring only once. Naive CD8 populations comprised CD45RO-negative cells positively selected for CCR7, excluding terminally differentiated effector memory CD45RA+ cells. Specimen: naive CD8+ T cells sorted from blood. The clonotype was recovered from a man aged 25-40 years in good health.

DNA for the CDR3: TGCAGCGTTACAGGGGGGGTATATGGCTACACCTTC. Amino acids: CSVTGGVYGYTF. The chain has TRBV29-1 and TRBJ1-2, with 8 bases lining up with TRBD1. Germline loops: CDR1 SQVTM, CDR2 ANQGSEA. Trimming removed 5 bases from V and 5 bases from J; junction bases left unmatched: 4. The CDR3 spans 12 residues.